Listed below are T cell receptor beta chains from one sample, sequenced in a study of blood T cells in healthy people across ages. TCRdb processed the 5' RACE reads anew with MiXCR; each CDR3 protein has one entry. The data show 750,000 to 950,000 distinct CDR3 sequences, with roughly 53% seen just once and 40% to 50% held by the top ten. The sample comprised blood. These receptors originate from a man older than 75 in good health. Both conserved end residues are part of each CDR3. D genes are given only for firm matches. Rows give clone size only sometimes, using once, few, many, or a class for an expanded clone.

v_gene: TRBV12-3/TRBV12-4; abundance: NA; j_gene: TRBJ2-7; d_gene: TRBD2; CDR3nt: TGTGCCAGCAGGCTAGCGGGAGGGCCCCACTACGAGCAGTACTTC; CDR3aa: CASRLAGGPHYEQYF
v_gene: TRBV20-1; abundance: NA; j_gene: TRBJ2-7; d_gene: NA; CDR3nt: TGCAGTGCTAGCGACCGGCGGACAACATCCTACGAGCAGTACTTC; CDR3aa: CSASDRRTTSYEQYF
v_gene: TRBV13; abundance: NA; j_gene: TRBJ2-7; d_gene: NA; CDR3nt: TGTGCCAGCAGCTCGTTCAGCGGGCTCAGGGACGAGCAGTACTTC; CDR3aa: CASSSFSGLRDEQYF
v_gene: TRBV29-1; abundance: many; j_gene: TRBJ2-7; d_gene: NA; CDR3nt: TGCAGCGTTGATCTTCAGGGGATCGGGCAGTACTTC; CDR3aa: CSVDLQGIGQYF
v_gene: TRBV11-3; abundance: many; j_gene: TRBJ1-2; d_gene: TRBD1; CDR3nt: TGTGCCAGCAGCTTAGGCCCTCCTGACAGGGGGAATAACTATGGCTACACCTTC; CDR3aa: CASSLGPPDRGNNYGYTF
v_gene: TRBV21-1; abundance: NA; j_gene: TRBJ1-4; d_gene: NA; CDR3nt: TGTGCCAGCAGCAAAAAAGGAACAGGGACTAATGAAAAACTGTTTTTT; CDR3aa: CASSKKGTGTNEKLFF
v_gene: TRBV15; abundance: few; j_gene: TRBJ2-3; d_gene: TRBD2; CDR3nt: TGTGCCACCAGCAGAGCAACGACCGGGACTAGCTACAGATACGCGTATTTT; CDR3aa: CATSRATTGTSYRYAYF
v_gene: TRBV5-6; abundance: NA; j_gene: TRBJ2-5; d_gene: TRBD2; CDR3nt: TGTGCCAGCAGCTCTAGCGGGAGGGCCCTCCAAGAGACCCAGTACTTC; CDR3aa: CASSSSGRALQETQYF
v_gene: TRBV2; abundance: NA; j_gene: TRBJ2-7; d_gene: NA; CDR3nt: TGTGCCAGCGGGCGGGTCGGCGAGCAGTACTTC; CDR3aa: CASGRVGEQYF
v_gene: TRBV5-6; abundance: NA; j_gene: TRBJ2-1; d_gene: NA; CDR3nt: TGTGCCAGCAGCAGTCAGGGTGGGCCCCACAATGAGCAGTTCTTC; CDR3aa: CASSSQGGPHNEQFF
v_gene: TRBV29-1; abundance: NA; j_gene: TRBJ2-1; d_gene: NA; CDR3nt: TGCAGCGTTGAGCCAAGCTCCTACAATGAGCAGTTCTTC; CDR3aa: CSVEPSSYNEQFF
v_gene: TRBV3-1; abundance: NA; j_gene: TRBJ2-1; d_gene: NA; CDR3nt: TGTGCCAGCAGCCAAGATGCGGGCGGCCACAATGAGCAGTTCTTC; CDR3aa: CASSQDAGGHNEQFF
v_gene: TRBV6-1; abundance: NA; j_gene: TRBJ2-1; d_gene: TRBD1; CDR3nt: TGTGCCAGCAGTGTGGGGACAGCAACTGCGGTGTTCTTC; CDR3aa: CASSVGTATAVFF
v_gene: TRBV29-1; abundance: NA; j_gene: TRBJ2-1; d_gene: TRBD1; CDR3nt: TGCAGCGTTTCCTTTGAGGGGGCGCGGGATGAGCAGTTCTTC; CDR3aa: CSVSFEGARDEQFF
v_gene: TRBV20-1; abundance: NA; j_gene: TRBJ2-2; d_gene: TRBD2; CDR3nt: TGCAGTGCCCTAGCCGGGGAAGCGGGAGTAATCGGGGAGCTGTTTTTT; CDR3aa: CSALAGEAGVIGELFF
v_gene: TRBV28; abundance: few; j_gene: TRBJ2-3; d_gene: NA; CDR3nt: TGTGCCAGCAGTTTTTTCTCCCTCACAGATACGCAGTATTTT; CDR3aa: CASSFFSLTDTQYF
v_gene: TRBV9; abundance: NA; j_gene: TRBJ2-4; d_gene: NA; CDR3nt: TGTGCCAGCAGCGGGATAGCCAAAAACATTCAGTACTTC; CDR3aa: CASSGIAKNIQYF
v_gene: TRBV20-1; abundance: few; j_gene: TRBJ2-3; d_gene: NA; CDR3nt: TGCAGTGCTAGCCCGGGCGATACGCAGTATTTT; CDR3aa: CSASPGDTQYF
v_gene: TRBV12-3/TRBV12-4; abundance: few; j_gene: TRBJ2-1; d_gene: TRBD1; CDR3nt: TGTGCCAGCAGATCCATCAGGGGGCAGAGCTCCTACAATGAGCAGTTCTTC; CDR3aa: CASRSIRGQSSYNEQFF
v_gene: TRBV11-1; abundance: NA; j_gene: TRBJ2-7; d_gene: NA; CDR3nt: TGTGCCAGCAGCTCCGGGCCAGGTGGAACCTACGAGCAGTACTTC; CDR3aa: CASSSGPGGTYEQYF
v_gene: TRBV21-1; abundance: NA; j_gene: TRBJ2-1; d_gene: NA; CDR3nt: TGTGCCAGCAGCAGATTTAGCGGGACCTCCTACAATGAGCAGTTCTTC; CDR3aa: CASSRFSGTSYNEQFF
v_gene: TRBV12-3/TRBV12-4; abundance: NA; j_gene: TRBJ1-2; d_gene: NA; CDR3nt: TGTGCCAGCAGTTTCGGACATTCTGGCTACACCTTC; CDR3aa: CASSFGHSGYTF
v_gene: TRBV20-1; abundance: few; j_gene: TRBJ2-2; d_gene: NA; CDR3nt: TGCAGTGCTAGTTTAGGGGCGCAGGGCGGGGAGCTGTTTTTT; CDR3aa: CSASLGAQGGELFF
v_gene: TRBV2; abundance: NA; j_gene: TRBJ1-6; d_gene: NA; CDR3nt: TGTGCCAGCAGTGAACAGGGGAGGGCACCCCTCCACTTT; CDR3aa: CASSEQGRAPLHF
v_gene: TRBV20-1; abundance: NA; j_gene: TRBJ1-2; d_gene: TRBD1; CDR3nt: TGCAGTGCACCTCCCGGGACAGTCGCTAACTATGGCTACACCTTC; CDR3aa: CSAPPGTVANYGYTF
v_gene: TRBV5-1; abundance: NA; j_gene: TRBJ2-7; d_gene: TRBD2; CDR3nt: TGCGCCAGCAGCTTCGGACTAGCGGGGCCCACCTACGAGCAGTACTTC; CDR3aa: CASSFGLAGPTYEQYF
v_gene: TRBV5-1; abundance: NA; j_gene: TRBJ2-1; d_gene: NA; CDR3nt: TGCGCCAGCAGCTTACTGATGGGAGATGAGCAGTTCTTC; CDR3aa: CASSLLMGDEQFF
v_gene: TRBV29-1; abundance: NA; j_gene: TRBJ2-7; d_gene: NA; CDR3nt: TGCAGCGCCGGTGCATTAGCGGATTCCTACGAGCAGTACTTC; CDR3aa: CSAGALADSYEQYF
v_gene: TRBV18; abundance: NA; j_gene: TRBJ2-5; d_gene: NA; CDR3nt: TGTGCCAGCTCACCAGCGGGGTCGGGGGGCCTCCAAGAGACCCAGTACTTC; CDR3aa: CASSPAGSGGLQETQYF
v_gene: TRBV15; abundance: few; j_gene: TRBJ2-1; d_gene: NA; CDR3nt: TGTGCCACCAGACCTAATCTCGGGACATACAATGAGCAGTTCTTC; CDR3aa: CATRPNLGTYNEQFF
v_gene: TRBV11-3; abundance: NA; j_gene: TRBJ2-2; d_gene: NA; CDR3nt: TGTGCCAGCAGCTTAGGTCGGGGCTCCGGGGAGCTGTTTTTT; CDR3aa: CASSLGRGSGELFF
v_gene: TRBV20-1; abundance: NA; j_gene: TRBJ1-4; d_gene: NA; CDR3nt: TGCAGTGTAGACGGTACCAATGAAAAACTGTTTTTT; CDR3aa: CSVDGTNEKLFF
v_gene: TRBV12-3/TRBV12-4; abundance: few; j_gene: TRBJ2-1; d_gene: TRBD1; CDR3nt: TGTGCCAGCAGTTTAGTGAGGGGGCAAGGTGAGCAGTTCTTC; CDR3aa: CASSLVRGQGEQFF
v_gene: TRBV7-9; abundance: NA; j_gene: TRBJ2-1; d_gene: TRBD2; CDR3nt: TGTGCCAGCAGCCCCCAGGGACTAGCGGGGAGTGAGCAGTTCTTC; CDR3aa: CASSPQGLAGSEQFF
v_gene: TRBV9; abundance: NA; j_gene: TRBJ2-2; d_gene: TRBD1; CDR3nt: TGTGCCAGCAGCGGACGACAGGGGAACACCGGGGAGCTGTTTTTT; CDR3aa: CASSGRQGNTGELFF
v_gene: TRBV7-2; abundance: NA; j_gene: TRBJ2-1; d_gene: NA; CDR3nt: TGTGCCAGCAGCTTGGACGAGCCCCCAGGGCCCCTTAAGGACAATGAGCAGTTCTTC; CDR3aa: CASSLDEPPGPLKDNEQFF
v_gene: TRBV3-1; abundance: NA; j_gene: TRBJ1-2; d_gene: NA; CDR3nt: TGTGCCAGCGGAATTAGGGAGCGTGGCTACACCTTC; CDR3aa: CASGIRERGYTF
v_gene: TRBV6-5; abundance: NA; j_gene: TRBJ2-7; d_gene: TRBD2; CDR3nt: TGTGCCAGCAGTTACCCGATGGGTGGGACTAGCGGGAGGGCCTACGAGCAGTACTTC; CDR3aa: CASSYPMGGTSGRAYEQYF
v_gene: TRBV7-2; abundance: few; j_gene: TRBJ2-5; d_gene: TRBD1; CDR3nt: TGTGCCAGCAGCTCTGACAGGGTAAAGACCCAGTACTTC; CDR3aa: CASSSDRVKTQYF
v_gene: TRBV3-1; abundance: NA; j_gene: TRBJ2-3; d_gene: NA; CDR3nt: TGTGCCAGCAGCCAAGGATTATACGCGTATTTT; CDR3aa: CASSQGLYAYF
v_gene: TRBV5-5; abundance: many; j_gene: TRBJ2-4; d_gene: NA; CDR3nt: TGTGCCAGCACAGGGACGGAAAACATTCAGTACTTC; CDR3aa: CASTGTENIQYF